The following is a T cell receptor (beta chain) sequence with its context. Its matching antigen is unknown. This specimen comes from a study of cytomegalovirus exposure and HLA in healthy donors. Overall study results and limits: HLA alleles showed associations with 16,951 TCR beta sequences in a later analysis, at a 0.05 false discovery rate.

Germline assignment: CDR1 SQVTM and CDR2 ANQGSEA. V lost 5 bases and J 5 bases, leaving 21 bases between the germline ends. This CDR3 contains 15 residues. 60 Vbeta and 13 Jbeta primers were used in PCR. Using immunoSEQ multiplex PCR, the repertoire was profiled, and TCRdb retains in-frame clones only, with some absent. The sample lists roughly 130,000 clones; 70% to 85% were seen once. The clonotype originates from a man aged 50 or older in good health and CMV-seronegative. Sequenced material: PBMCs. V usage is TRBV29-1 and J usage is TRBJ1-2, with TRBD1 as a possible D gene (5 bases). CDR3 sequence: CSVRQGLGQFYGYTF. The DNA for the CDR3 is TGCAGCGTTCGGCAGGGACTCGGACAATTTTATGGCTACACCTTC.